The present T cell receptor (beta chain) was sequenced within a study of T cells after yellow fever vaccination. General study findings and limits: Bulk-population clonotypes that are abundant could appear as contaminants in FACS-sorted repertoires.

As TCR cDNA was made by 5'RACE template switching, a universal primer site and UMIs were added. TCRdb re-called the 5' RACE reads through MiXCR, storing one row per CDR3 protein. Counted here are 550,000 to 750,000 distinct CDR3 sequences, approximately 13% occurring once; the ten biggest clones make up about 14%. This clonotype has only a few counts. The target antigen is unknown. This receptor was identified in a man under 40 who received the YFV17D yellow fever vaccine. Sample: PBMCs, taken on the day of the yellow fever booster vaccination.

CDR3 region: CSARGIATGNYGYTF. The CDR3 nucleotides are TGCAGTGCTCGGGGGATAGCGACCGGTAACTATGGCTACACCTTC. The V and J genes are TRBV20-1 and TRBJ1-2, with D possibly TRBD1 on 5 matching bases. V dropped 5 bases and J dropped 1 base, with 17 bases sitting between them. Germline-derived CDR1 and CDR2 are DFQATT and SNEGSKA (reference sequence). The CDR3 runs 15 residues.